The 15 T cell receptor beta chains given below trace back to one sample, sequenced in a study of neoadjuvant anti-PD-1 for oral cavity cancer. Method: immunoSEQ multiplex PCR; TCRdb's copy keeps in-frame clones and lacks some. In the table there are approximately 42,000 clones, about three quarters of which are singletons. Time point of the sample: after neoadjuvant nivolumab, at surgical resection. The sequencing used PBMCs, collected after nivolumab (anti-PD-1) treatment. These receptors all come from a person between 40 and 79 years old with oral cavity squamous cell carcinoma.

This CDR3 reads CASKGKGGAGYEQYF. The CDR3 nucleotides are TGTGCCAGCAAGGGGAAGGGGGGCGCGGGCTACGAGCAGTACTTC. The chain has TRBV6-1 and TRBJ2-7; D could derive from TRBD1 or TRBD2 (6 bases each). Trimming stripped 7 bases from V and 3 bases from J, with 19 bases between. The germline V gene has CDR1 MNHNS and CDR2 SASEGT. The CDR3 is made up of 15 amino acids.

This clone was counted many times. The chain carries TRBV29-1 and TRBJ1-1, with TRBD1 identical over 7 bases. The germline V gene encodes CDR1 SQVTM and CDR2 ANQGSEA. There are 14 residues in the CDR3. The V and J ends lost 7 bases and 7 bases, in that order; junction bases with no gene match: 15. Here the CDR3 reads CSAGSGRGGFEAFF. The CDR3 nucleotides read TGCAGCGCAGGATCAGGCAGGGGGGGCTTTGAAGCTTTCTTT.

The CDR3 coding sequence is TGTGCCAGCAGCTTGGGAGGGGGCCTGGGCACAGATACGCAGTATTTT. This gives the protein CASSLGGGLGTDTQYF. The J gene is TRBJ2-3, the V gene TRBV7-6, with D possibly being TRBD1 or TRBD2 (7 bases each). CDR1 SGHVS and CDR2 FNYEAQ come from the germline V gene. CDR3 length equals 16 residues. Trimming pared 3 bases from V and 1 base from J, leaving 14 bases between.

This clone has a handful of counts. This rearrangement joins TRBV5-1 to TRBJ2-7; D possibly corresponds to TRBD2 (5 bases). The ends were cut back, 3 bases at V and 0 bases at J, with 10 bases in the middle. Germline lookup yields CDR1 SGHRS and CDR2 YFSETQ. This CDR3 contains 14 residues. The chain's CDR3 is CASSSLATSYEQYF. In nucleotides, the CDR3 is TGCGCCAGCAGCTCCCTAGCTACCTCCTACGAGCAGTACTTC. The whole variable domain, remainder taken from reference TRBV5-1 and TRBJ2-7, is KAGVTQTPRYLIKTRGQQVTLSCSPISGHRSVSWYQQTPGQGLQFLFEYFSETQRNKGNFPGRFSGRQFSNSRSEMNVSTLELGDSALYLCASSSLATSYEQYFGPGTRLTVT.

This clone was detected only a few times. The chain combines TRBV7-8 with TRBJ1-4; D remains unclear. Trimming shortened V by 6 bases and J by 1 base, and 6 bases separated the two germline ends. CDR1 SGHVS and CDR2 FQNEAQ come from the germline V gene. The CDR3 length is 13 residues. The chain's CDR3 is CASREKTNEKLFF. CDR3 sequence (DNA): TGTGCCAGCAGAGAAAAAACTAATGAAAAACTGTTTTTT.

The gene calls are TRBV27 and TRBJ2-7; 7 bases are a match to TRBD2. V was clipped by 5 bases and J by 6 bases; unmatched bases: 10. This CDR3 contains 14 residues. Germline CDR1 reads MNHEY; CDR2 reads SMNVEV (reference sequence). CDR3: CASSPRTRVGEQYF. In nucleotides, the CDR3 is TGTGCCAGCAGTCCAAGGACTAGGGTCGGCGAGCAGTACTTC.

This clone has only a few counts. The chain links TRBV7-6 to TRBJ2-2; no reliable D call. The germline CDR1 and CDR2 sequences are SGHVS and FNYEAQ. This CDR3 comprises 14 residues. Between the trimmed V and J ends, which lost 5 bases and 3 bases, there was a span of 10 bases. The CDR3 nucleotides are TGTGCCAGCAGCCCCGGAATTGACACCGGGGAGCTGTTTTTT. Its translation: CASSPGIDTGELFF.

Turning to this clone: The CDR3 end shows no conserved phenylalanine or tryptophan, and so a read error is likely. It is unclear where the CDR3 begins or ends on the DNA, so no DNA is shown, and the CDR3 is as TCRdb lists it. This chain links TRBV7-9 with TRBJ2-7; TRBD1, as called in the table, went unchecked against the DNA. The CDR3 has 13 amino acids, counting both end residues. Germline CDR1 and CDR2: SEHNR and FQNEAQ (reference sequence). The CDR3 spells CASSSVGQPLSIL.

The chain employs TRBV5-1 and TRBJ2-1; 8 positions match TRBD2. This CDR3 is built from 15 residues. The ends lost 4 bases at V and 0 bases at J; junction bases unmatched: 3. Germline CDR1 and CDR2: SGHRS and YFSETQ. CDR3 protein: CASSQRESSYNEQFF. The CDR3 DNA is TGCGCCAGCAGCCAGCGGGAGAGCTCCTACAATGAGCAGTTCTTC.

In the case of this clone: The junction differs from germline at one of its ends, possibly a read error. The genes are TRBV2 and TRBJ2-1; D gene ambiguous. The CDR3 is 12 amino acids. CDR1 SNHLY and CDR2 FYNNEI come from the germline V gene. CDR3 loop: CASSASFNEQFF. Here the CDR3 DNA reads TGTGCCAGCAGCGCCTCCTTCAATGAGCAGTTCTTC.

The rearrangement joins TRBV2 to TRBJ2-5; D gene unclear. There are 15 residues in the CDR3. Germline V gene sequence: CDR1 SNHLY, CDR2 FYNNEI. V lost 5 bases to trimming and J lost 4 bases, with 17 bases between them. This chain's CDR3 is CASSSHSISGETQYF. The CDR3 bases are TGTGCCAGCAGTTCCCACAGTATATCCGGAGAGACCCAGTACTTC. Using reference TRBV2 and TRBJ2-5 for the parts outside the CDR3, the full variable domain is EPEVTQTPSHQVTQMGQEVILRCVPISNHLYFYWYRQILGQKVEFLVSFYNNEISEKSEIFDDQFSVERPDGSNFTLKIRSTKLEDSAMYFCASSSHSISGETQYFGPGTRLLVL.

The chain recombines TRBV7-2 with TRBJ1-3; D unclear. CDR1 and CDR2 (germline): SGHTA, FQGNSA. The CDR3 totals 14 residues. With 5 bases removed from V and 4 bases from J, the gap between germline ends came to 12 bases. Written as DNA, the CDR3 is TGTGCCAGCAGCACAAGCTCTGGGGGAAACACCATATATTTT. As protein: CASSTSSGGNTIYF. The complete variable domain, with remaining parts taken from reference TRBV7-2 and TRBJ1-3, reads GAGVSQSPSNKVTEKGKDVELRCDPISGHTALYWYRQSLGQGLEFLIYFQGNSAPDKSGLPSDRFSAERTGGSVSTLTIQRTQQEDSAVYLCASSTSSGGNTIYFGEGSWLTVV.

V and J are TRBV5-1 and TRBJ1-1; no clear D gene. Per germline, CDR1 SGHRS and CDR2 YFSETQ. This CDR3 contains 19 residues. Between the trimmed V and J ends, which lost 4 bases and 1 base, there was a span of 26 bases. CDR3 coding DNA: TGCGCCAGCAGCAGCCGGCCAGCCGGACCCTCACCCTCGAACACTGAAGCTTTCTTT. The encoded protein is CASSSRPAGPSPSNTEAFF.

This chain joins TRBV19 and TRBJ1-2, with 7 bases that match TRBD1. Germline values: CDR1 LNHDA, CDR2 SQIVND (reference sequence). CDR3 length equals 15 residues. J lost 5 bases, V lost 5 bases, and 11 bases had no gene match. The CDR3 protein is CASSSTPGQLYGYTF. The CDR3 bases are TGTGCCAGTAGTTCCACCCCGGGACAGCTATATGGCTACACCTTC.

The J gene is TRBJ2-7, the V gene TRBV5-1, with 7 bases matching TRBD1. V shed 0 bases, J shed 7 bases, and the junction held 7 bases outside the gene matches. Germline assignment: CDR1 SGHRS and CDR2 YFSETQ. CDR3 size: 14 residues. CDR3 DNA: TGCGCCAGCAGCTTGGGTACAGGGGATCCGGAGCAGTACTTC. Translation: CASSLGTGDPEQYF. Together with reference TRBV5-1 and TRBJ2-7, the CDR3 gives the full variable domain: KAGVTQTPRYLIKTRGQQVTLSCSPISGHRSVSWYQQTPGQGLQFLFEYFSETQRNKGNFPGRFSGRQFSNSRSEMNVSTLELGDSALYLCASSLGTGDPEQYFGPGTRLTVT.